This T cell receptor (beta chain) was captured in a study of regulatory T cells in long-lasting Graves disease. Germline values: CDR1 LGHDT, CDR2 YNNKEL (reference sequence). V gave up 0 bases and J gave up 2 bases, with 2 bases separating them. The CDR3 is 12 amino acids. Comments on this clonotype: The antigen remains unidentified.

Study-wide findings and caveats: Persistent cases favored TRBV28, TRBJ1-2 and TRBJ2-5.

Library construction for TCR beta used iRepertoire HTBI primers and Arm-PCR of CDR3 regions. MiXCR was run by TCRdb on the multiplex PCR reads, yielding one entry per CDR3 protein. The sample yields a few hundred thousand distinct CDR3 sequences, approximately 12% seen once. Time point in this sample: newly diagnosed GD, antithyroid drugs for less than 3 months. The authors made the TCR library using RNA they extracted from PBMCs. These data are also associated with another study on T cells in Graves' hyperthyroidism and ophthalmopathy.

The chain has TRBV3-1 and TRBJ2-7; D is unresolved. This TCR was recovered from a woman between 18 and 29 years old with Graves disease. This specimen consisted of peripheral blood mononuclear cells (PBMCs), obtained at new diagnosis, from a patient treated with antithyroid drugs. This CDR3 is CASSQDTYEQYF. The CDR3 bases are TGTGCCAGCAGCCAAGACACCTACGAGCAGTACTTC.